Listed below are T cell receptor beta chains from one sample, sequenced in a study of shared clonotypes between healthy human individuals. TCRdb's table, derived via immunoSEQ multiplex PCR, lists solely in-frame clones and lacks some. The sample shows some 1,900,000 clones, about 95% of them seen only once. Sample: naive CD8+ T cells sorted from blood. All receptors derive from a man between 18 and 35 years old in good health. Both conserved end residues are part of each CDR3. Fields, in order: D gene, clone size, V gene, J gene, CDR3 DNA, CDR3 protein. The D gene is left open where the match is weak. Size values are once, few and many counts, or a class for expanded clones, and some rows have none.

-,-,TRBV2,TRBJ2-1,TGTGCCAGCAGGGACCGGCCCAATGAGCAGTTCTTC,CASRDRPNEQFF
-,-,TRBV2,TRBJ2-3,TGTGCCTCTACGGGGCGAAGCACAGATACGCAGTATTTT,CASTGRSTDTQYF
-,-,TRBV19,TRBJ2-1,TGTGCCAGTAGTATAGATCTCTCCTACAATGAGCAGTTCTTC,CASSIDLSYNEQFF
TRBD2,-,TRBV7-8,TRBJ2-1,TGTGCCAGCAGCTTAGCGAACGGGGGGAAAAATGAGCAGTTCTTC,CASSLANGGKNEQFF
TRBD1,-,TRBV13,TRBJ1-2,TGTGCCAGCAGCGTCGACAGGGCGCACTATGGCTACACCTTC,CASSVDRAHYGYTF
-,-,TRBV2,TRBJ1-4,TGTGCCAGCAGTGATGGCCATCAAAATGAAAAACTGTTTTTT,CASSDGHQNEKLFF
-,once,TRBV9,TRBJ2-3,TGTGCCAGCAGCTCCGAGGCGGGGGCCCCAGGAGATACGCAGTATTTT,CASSSEAGAPGDTQYF
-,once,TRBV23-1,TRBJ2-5,TGCGCCAGACATAAAGGGGGGGTCCAAGAGACCCAGTACTTC,CARHKGGVQETQYF
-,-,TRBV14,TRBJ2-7,TGTGCCAGCAGCCAAGTGGGTTTCTCCGCGCCGGGAGACGAGCAGTACTTC,CASSQVGFSAPGDEQYF
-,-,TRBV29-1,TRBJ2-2,TGCAGCGTTGTGGGGACGTCTCCCGGGGAGCTGTTTTTT,CSVVGTSPGELFF
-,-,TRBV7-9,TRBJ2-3,TGTGCCAGCAGCTTAGTAAAGGGGGTTGGCACAGATACGCAGTATTTT,CASSLVKGVGTDTQYF
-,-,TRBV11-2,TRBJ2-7,TGTGCCAGCAGCTTCGCTATAGCCTACGAGCAGTACTTC,CASSFAIAYEQYF
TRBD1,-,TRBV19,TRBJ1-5,TGTGCCACGGCAGACAGGGATGATCAGCCCCAGCATTTT,CATADRDDQPQHF
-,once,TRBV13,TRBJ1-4,TGTGCCAGCAGCCTAGGTGTAGGTCTTAATGAAAAACTGTTTTTT,CASSLGVGLNEKLFF
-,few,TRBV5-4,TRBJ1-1,TGTGCCAGCAGCTTTGGAATGAACACTGAAGCTTTCTTT,CASSFGMNTEAFF
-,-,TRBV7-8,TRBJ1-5,TGTGCCAGCTGCGCGTGGAATCAGCCCCAGCATTTT,CASCAWNQPQHF
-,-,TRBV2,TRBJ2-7,TGTGCCAGCAGTGAGGAAGGGTCCTTTGCCTCGTCGGAGCAGTACTTC,CASSEEGSFASSEQYF
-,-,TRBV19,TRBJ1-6,TGTGCCAGTAGTACCTTAAATAATTCACCCCTCCACTTT,CASSTLNNSPLHF
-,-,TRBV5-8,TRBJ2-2,TGTGCCAGCAGCTTGAGGGCAGGGTACACCGGGGAGCTGTTTTTT,CASSLRAGYTGELFF
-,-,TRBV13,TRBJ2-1,TGTGCCAGCAGTCAGGACAGCGACAATGAGCAGTTCTTC,CASSQDSDNEQFF
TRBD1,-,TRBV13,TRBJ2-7,TGTGCCAGCAGCTTACCCGGCGGGACAGGGATAAACGAGCAGTACTTC,CASSLPGGTGINEQYF
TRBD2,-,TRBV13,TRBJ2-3,TGTGCCAGCAGCGCCCGGACTAGCGGGGACACAGATACGCAGTATTTT,CASSARTSGDTDTQYF
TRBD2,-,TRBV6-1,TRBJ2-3,TGTGCCAGCAGCCCCACTAGCGGGAGACCAGATACGCAGTATTTT,CASSPTSGRPDTQYF
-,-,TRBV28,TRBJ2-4,TGTGCCAGCAGCTTGCTGTTGGGGGACATTCAGTACTTC,CASSLLLGDIQYF
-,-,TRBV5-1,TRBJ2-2,TGCGCCAGCAGCCCGTTCGGGGGAGAGGACCGGGAGCTGTTTTTT,CASSPFGGEDRELFF
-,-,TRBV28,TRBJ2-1,TGTGCCAGCAGTCCACAGGTCCAGCACAATGAGCAGTTCTTC,CASSPQVQHNEQFF
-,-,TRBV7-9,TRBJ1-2,TGTGCCAGCAGCTTAGCGGAGCCAAGGCATGGCTACACCTTC,CASSLAEPRHGYTF
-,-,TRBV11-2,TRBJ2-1,TGTGCCAGCAGCTTAGAGCCTAGCGCGATTCAGTTCTTC,CASSLEPSAIQFF
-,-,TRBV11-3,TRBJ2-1,TGTGCCAGCAGCTTAGATGAGGGGAATGAGCAGTTCTTC,CASSLDEGNEQFF
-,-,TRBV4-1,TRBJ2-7,TGCGCCAGCAGCCAAGTGGCAGACTACGAGCAGTACTTC,CASSQVADYEQYF
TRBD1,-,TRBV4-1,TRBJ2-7,TGCGCCAGCAGCCAACAACCGGCGGGACAGGGCTCCTACGAGCAGTACTTC,CASSQQPAGQGSYEQYF
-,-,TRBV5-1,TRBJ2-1,TGCGCCAGCAGCTTGGCTGGGCTTTACAATGAGCAGTTCTTC,CASSLAGLYNEQFF
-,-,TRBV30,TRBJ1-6,TGTGCCTGGAGCCCTGACAGCTTCTCCTATAATTCACCCCTCCACTTT,CAWSPDSFSYNSPLHF
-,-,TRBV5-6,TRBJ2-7,TGTGCCAGCAGCTCGCAGGACTACGAGCAGTACTTC,CASSSQDYEQYF
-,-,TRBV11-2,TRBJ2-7,TGTGCCAGCAGCTTAGATCATATGACTAACGAAAACTACGAGCAGTACTTC,CASSLDHMTNENYEQYF
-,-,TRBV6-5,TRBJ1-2,TGTGCCAGCAGCACGGGGGGAGGCTATGGCTACACCTTC,CASSTGGGYGYTF
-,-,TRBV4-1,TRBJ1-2,TGCGCCAGCAGCCCCGGCCAACAGGGCGGCTATGGCTACACCTTC,CASSPGQQGGYGYTF
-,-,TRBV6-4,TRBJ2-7,TGTGCCAGCAGTGACGACGGAGTCTTCTACGAGCAGTACTTC,CASSDDGVFYEQYF
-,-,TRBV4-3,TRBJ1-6,TGCGCCAGCAGCCAAGTAGTAGGGGGAAACTCCTATAATTCACCCCTCCACTTT,CASSQVVGGNSYNSPLHF
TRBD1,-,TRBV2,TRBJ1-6,TGTGCCAGCAGTGAAGGGGACAGCCCATATAATTCACCCCTCCACTTT,CASSEGDSPYNSPLHF
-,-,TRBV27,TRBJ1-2,TGTGCCAGCAGTTTAAGGGGTGGGTATGGCTACACCTTC,CASSLRGGYGYTF
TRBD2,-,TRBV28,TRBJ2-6,TGTGCCAGCAGTTTTCGCCTAGCGGGGGTCTCTGGGGCCAACGTCCTGACTTTC,CASSFRLAGVSGANVLTF
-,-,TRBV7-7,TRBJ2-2,TGTGCTAGCAGCTTAGGTTACACCGGGGAGCTGTTTTTT,CASSLGYTGELFF
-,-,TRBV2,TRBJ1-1,TGTGCCAGCAGTGAGGCACAGTACACTGAAGCTTTCTTT,CASSEAQYTEAFF
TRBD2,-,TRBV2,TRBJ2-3,TGTGCCAGCAGTGGCGGTGGCGGGAGAACAGATACGCAGTATTTT,CASSGGGGRTDTQYF
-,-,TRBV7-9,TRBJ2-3,TGTGCCAGCAGCTTTCCGGGCACAGATACGCAGTATTTT,CASSFPGTDTQYF
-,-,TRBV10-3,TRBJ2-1,TGTGCCACCACCTACCAGTATGAGCAGTTCTTC,CATTYQYEQFF
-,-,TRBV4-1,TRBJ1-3,TGCGCCAGCAGCCAGGACCCGGACCTGGTAGGAAACACCATATATTTT,CASSQDPDLVGNTIYF
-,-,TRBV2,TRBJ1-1,TGTGCCAGCAGCTTCCCCCTAGGGGGGGCTACCGATGAAGCTTTCTTT,CASSFPLGGATDEAFF
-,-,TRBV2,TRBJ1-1,TGTGCCAGCAGCCTCCAGTTTGAAGCTTTCTTT,CASSLQFEAFF
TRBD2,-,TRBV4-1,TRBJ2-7,TGCGCCAGCAGTTACCTAGCGGGGGGTGCCTACGAGCAGTACTTC,CASSYLAGGAYEQYF
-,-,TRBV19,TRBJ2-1,TGTGCCAGTAGCCCCACCCCGGAGCCTTACAATGAGCAGTTCTTC,CASSPTPEPYNEQFF
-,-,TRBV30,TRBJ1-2,TGTGCCTGGAGTATAGCGGGGCTCGGATATGGCTACACCTTC,CAWSIAGLGYGYTF
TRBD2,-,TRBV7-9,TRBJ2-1,TGTGCCAGCAGCCCCACTAGCGGAGTGAATGAGCAGTTCTTC,CASSPTSGVNEQFF
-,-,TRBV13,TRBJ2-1,TGTGCCAGCAGCTCACCGAGTTGGGTTGAGCAGTTCTTC,CASSSPSWVEQFF
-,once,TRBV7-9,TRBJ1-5,TGTGCCAGCAGCTTAGGTCCGGGGCAGCCCCAGCATTTT,CASSLGPGQPQHF
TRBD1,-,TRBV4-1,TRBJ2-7,TGCGCCAGCAGCCATCTACAGGGGGCAGAGGAGCAGTACTTC,CASSHLQGAEEQYF